The clone carrying this T cell receptor (beta chain) has at least ten counts. Antigen unknown. Using RNA transcripts as the source, TCR beta CDR3 regions were amplified. TCR CDR3 regions were first amplified by RT-PCR with HTBI primers. MiXCR, applied by TCRdb to the multiplex PCR reads, yields one record per CDR3 protein. The sample has 650,000 to 850,000 distinct CDR3 sequences, roughly a sixth seen once. This record belongs to a study of T cells in Graves' hyperthyroidism and ophthalmopathy. Trimming took off 7 bases at V and 11 bases at J, with 21 bases between the two ends. This CDR3 has 15 residues. Study results and limitations: Most thyroid clonotypes expanded above 0.001 were also detected in blood.

The source of this sequence is a woman between 50 and 59 years old with Graves' hyperthyroidism that later progressed to Graves' ophthalmopathy. The chain has TRBV12-3 or TRBV12-4 and TRBJ1-6; maybe TRBD1 (5 bases). The specimen was blood. CDR3 sequence: CASTRDGARFAPLHF. As DNA, the CDR3 is TGTGCCAGCACCAGAGACGGGGCCCGGTTTGCACCCCTCCACTTT.